This T cell receptor (beta chain) was obtained from a study of cytomegalovirus exposure and HLA in healthy donors. For this clone: Its antigen is undetermined.

Study results and caveats: In a later analysis, TCR beta V- and J-gene trimming showed a link to a missense DCLRE1C variant. A prior analysis recorded that most TCR beta V segments were productive about 87% or about 30% of the time.

The PCR employed 60 Vbeta primers together with 13 Jbeta primers. Generated by immunoSEQ multiplex PCR, the TCRdb table keeps only in-frame clones and is missing some. Of some 180,000 clones in the sample, around 79% were seen once. Healthy bone marrow donors supplied every sample. V was clipped by 5 bases and J by 5 bases; unmatched bases: 10. Germline V gives CDR1 SGHNT, CDR2 YENEEA. This CDR3 is built from 15 residues. The chain couples TRBV11-3 to TRBJ2-7; 9 bases match TRBD1. The sequenced material came from PBMCs. This clonotype was obtained from a woman in her twenties or thirties in good health and CMV-seropositive. CDR3 nucleotide sequence: TGTGCCAGCAGCCGGCAGCTGGACAGGGGACACGAGCAGTACTTC. It encodes CASSRQLDRGHEQYF.